The 4 T cell receptor beta chains listed next were all sequenced from one sample in a study of shared clonotypes between healthy human individuals. Method: immunoSEQ multiplex PCR; TCRdb's copy keeps in-frame clones and lacks some. Among 2 million to 2.5 million clones listed, under 95% were seen once. The sample taken for sequencing was naive CD4+ T cells from PBMCs. Subset: CD45RA+ positively selected. These receptor sequences come from a man younger than 35 in good health. Some clones in this sample may be carry-over from other donors' samples.

In nucleotides, the CDR3 is TGCGCCAGCAGCTTGGGCCCACAGGGGGAGAATCAGCCCCAGCATTTT. Amino acid sequence: CASSLGPQGENQPQHF. The genes are TRBV5-1 and TRBJ1-5; TRBD1 matches 8 bases. This CDR3 region has 16 residues. The V and J ends lost 0 bases and 4 bases, in that order; junction bases with no gene match: 6. Germline V gene lookup returns CDR1 SGHRS and CDR2 YFSETQ. The whole variable domain, filled in from reference TRBV5-1 and TRBJ1-5, reads KAGVTQTPRYLIKTRGQQVTLSCSPISGHRSVSWYQQTPGQGLQFLFEYFSETQRNKGNFPGRFSGRQFSNSRSEMNVSTLELGDSALYLCASSLGPQGENQPQHFGDGTRLSIL.

The rearrangement links TRBV15 to TRBJ2-7; the D gene is possibly TRBD2 (6 bases). The CDR3 totals 14 residues. Germline CDR1 is LNHNV and CDR2 is YYDKDF (reference sequence). V was pared by 3 bases and J by 5 bases, with 14 bases between. CDR3 sequence (DNA): TGTGCCACCAGCAGTGCGGGGATCCAGGACGAGCAGTACTTC. Translation: CATSSAGIQDEQYF.

The V gene is TRBV7-3, the J gene TRBJ2-3; TRBD2 aligns across 8 bases. Trimming at V came to 5 bases and at J to 8 bases, leaving 12 bases not matched to a gene. This CDR3 is built from 15 residues. Germline V gene lookup returns CDR1 SGHTA and CDR2 FQGTGA. This CDR3 reads CASSRTGAAGVTQYF. CDR3 nucleotides: TGTGCCAGCAGCCGGACCGGGGCAGCGGGGGTTACGCAGTATTTT.

This clone was detected once. The chain uses TRBV28 and TRBJ1-5; D might be TRBD1 (5 bases). Germline V gives CDR1 MDHEN, CDR2 SYDVKM. V shed 5 bases and J shed 2 bases, with 10 bases lying between them. The CDR3 has 14 residues. CDR3 coding DNA: TGTGCCAGCAGTAGGGGTAACGGCAATCAGCCCCAGCATTTT. As protein: CASSRGNGNQPQHF.